This TCR beta chain was profiled in a study of blood T cell repertoires in COVID-19. Germline V gene lookup returns CDR1 SGHRS and CDR2 YFSETQ. The CDR3 is 14 amino acids. J lost 4 bases, V lost 0 bases, and 3 bases had no gene match. Libraries were prepared by immunoSEQ multiplex PCR; TCRdb keeps only in-frame clonotypes and omits some of them. The sample holds 380,000 or so clones, approximately 86% seen once. The TCR comes from a woman aged 60-75 years with COVID-19, enrolled during active disease. The chain is built from TRBV5-1 and TRBJ1-2, with 7 bases that match TRBD1. Source material: peripheral blood. CDR3 sequence: CASSLGTGSYGYTF. In DNA form, the CDR3 reads TGCGCCAGCAGCTTGGGGACAGGAAGCTATGGCTACACCTTC.